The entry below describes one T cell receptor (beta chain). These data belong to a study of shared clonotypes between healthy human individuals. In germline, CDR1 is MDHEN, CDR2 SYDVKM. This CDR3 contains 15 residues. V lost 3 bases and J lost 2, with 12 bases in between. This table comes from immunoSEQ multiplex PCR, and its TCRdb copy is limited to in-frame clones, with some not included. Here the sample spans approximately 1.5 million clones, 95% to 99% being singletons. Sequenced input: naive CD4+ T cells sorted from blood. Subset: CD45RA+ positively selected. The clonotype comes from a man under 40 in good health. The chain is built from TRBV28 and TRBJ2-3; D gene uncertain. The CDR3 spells CASSLTYTITDTQYF. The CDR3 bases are TGTGCCAGCAGTTTGACGTATACAATCACAGATACGCAGTATTTT.